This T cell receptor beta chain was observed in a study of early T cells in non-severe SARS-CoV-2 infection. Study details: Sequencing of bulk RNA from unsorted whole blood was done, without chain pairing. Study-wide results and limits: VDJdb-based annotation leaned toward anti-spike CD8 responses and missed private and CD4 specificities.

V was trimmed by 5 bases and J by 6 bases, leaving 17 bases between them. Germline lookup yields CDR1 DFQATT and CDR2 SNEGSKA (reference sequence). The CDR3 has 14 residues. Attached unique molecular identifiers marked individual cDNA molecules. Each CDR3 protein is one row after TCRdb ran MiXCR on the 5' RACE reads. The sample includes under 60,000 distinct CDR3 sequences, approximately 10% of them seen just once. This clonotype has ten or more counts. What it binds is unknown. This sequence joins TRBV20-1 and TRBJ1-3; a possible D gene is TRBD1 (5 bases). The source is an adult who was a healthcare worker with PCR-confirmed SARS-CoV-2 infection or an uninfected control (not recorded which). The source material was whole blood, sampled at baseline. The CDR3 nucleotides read TGCAGTGCTCTACCCGGGGGGACTGAAAACACCATATATTTT. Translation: CSALPGGTENTIYF.